The text below deals with one T cell receptor beta chain. Sequencing was performed with immunoSEQ multiplex PCR; in TCRdb, only in-frame clones are kept and a portion is missing. The sample gives some 190,000 clones, more than 75% of which show up once; about an eighth is in the top ten. Participants had their cohort set by participant-reported clinical history. The V end was cut by 4 bases, the J end by 7 bases, with 20 bases between. CDR3 length equals 15 residues. Germline loops: CDR1 SGHNT, CDR2 YENEEA. The record originates from a study of blood T cell repertoires in COVID-19. The clonotype comes from a man aged 55 to 70 who had been exposed to COVID-19. V usage is TRBV11-3 and J usage is TRBJ2-7; tentative D call: TRBD2 (6 bases). What was sequenced was PBMCs or T cells enriched from blood (not recorded which). In DNA form, the CDR3 reads TGTGCCAGCAGCTCCTTACAGGACTATTACGAGGAGCAGTACTTC. Translation: CASSSLQDYYEEQYF.